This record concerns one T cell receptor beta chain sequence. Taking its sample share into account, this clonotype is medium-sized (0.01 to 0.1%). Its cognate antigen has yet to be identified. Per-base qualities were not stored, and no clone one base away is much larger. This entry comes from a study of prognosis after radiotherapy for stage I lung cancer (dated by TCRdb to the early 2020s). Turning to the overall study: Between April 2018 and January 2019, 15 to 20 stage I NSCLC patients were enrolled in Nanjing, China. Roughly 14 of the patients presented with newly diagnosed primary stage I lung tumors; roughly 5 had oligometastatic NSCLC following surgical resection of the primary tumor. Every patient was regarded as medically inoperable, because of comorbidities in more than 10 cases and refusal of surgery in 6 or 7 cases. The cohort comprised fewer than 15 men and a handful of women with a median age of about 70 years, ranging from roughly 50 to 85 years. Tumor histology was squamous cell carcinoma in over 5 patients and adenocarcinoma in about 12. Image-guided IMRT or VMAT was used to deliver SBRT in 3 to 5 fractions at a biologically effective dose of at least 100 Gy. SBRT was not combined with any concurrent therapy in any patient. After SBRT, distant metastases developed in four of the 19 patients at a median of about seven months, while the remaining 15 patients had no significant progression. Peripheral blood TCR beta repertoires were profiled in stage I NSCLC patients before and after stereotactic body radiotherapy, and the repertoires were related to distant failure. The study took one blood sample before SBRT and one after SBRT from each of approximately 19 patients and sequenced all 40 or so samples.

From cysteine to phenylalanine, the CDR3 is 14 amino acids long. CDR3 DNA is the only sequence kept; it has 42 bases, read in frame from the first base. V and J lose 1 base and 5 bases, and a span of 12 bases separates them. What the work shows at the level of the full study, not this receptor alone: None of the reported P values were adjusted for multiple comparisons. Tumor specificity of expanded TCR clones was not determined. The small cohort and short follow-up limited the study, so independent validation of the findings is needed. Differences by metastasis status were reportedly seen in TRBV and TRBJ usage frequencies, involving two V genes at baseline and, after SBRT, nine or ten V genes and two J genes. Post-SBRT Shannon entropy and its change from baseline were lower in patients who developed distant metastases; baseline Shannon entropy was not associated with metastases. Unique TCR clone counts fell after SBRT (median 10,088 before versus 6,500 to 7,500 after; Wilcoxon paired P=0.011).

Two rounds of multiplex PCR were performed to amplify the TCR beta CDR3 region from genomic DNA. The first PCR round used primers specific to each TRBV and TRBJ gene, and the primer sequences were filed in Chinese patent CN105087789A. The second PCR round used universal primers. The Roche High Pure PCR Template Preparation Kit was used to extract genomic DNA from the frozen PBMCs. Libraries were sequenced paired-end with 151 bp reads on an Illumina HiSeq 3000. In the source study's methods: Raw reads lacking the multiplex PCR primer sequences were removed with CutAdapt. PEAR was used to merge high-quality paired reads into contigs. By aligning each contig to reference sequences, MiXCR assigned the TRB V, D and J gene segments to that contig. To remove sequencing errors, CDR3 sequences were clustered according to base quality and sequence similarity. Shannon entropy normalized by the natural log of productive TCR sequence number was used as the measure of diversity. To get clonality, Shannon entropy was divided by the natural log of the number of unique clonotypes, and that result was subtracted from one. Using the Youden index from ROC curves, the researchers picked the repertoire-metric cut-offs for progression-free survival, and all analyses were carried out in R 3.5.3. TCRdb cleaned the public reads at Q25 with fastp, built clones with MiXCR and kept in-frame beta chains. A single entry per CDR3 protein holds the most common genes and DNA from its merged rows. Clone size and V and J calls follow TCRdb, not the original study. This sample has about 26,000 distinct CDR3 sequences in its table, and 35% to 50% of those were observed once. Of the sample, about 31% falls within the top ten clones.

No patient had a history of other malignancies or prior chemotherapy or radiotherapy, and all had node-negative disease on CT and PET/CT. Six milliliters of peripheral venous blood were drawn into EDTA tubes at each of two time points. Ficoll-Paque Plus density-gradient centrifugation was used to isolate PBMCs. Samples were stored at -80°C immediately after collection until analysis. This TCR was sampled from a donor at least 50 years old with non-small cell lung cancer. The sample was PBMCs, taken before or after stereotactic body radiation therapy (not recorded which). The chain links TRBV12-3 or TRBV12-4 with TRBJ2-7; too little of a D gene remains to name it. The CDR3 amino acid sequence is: CASSLVPNEDEQYF. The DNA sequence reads TGTGCCAGCAGTTTAGTGCCCAATGAAGACGAGCAGTACTTC.